These 9 T cell receptor beta chains share one sample of origin, sequenced in a study of vaccination effects on CD4 cells after COVID-19. Repertoires were generated with immunoSEQ multiplex PCR, while TCRdb's copy carries only in-frame clones and drops some. The data show tens of thousands of clones, around 69% seen once. Their cognate antigens are unknown. Expansion with viral peptide pools was applied to antigen-specific CD4+ T cells by the ViraFEST assay prior to sequencing. The culture ran for 9 to 11 days, and then CD4+ T cells were isolated. All vaccine recipients tested negative for nucleocapsid antibodies and had never contracted SARS-CoV-2 infection. This sample comprised CD4+ T cells from PBMCs cultured with HCoV-NL63 spike peptides, obtained before COVID-19 vaccination. The source is a human donor who received a COVID-19 vaccine.

The rearrangement uses TRBV4-3 and TRBJ2-3, with 7 positions matching TRBD2. This CDR3 spans 17 amino acids. The germline CDR1 and CDR2 sequences are LGHNA and YSLEER. The trim removed 0 bases at V and 2 bases at J, leaving 8 bases unmatched. The CDR3 DNA is TGCGCCAGCAGCCAAGATCTTCTCGGGGGGTACACAGATACGCAGTATTTT. Translating it yields CASSQDLLGGYTDTQYF.

In its sample, this clone ranks as medium-sized (0.01 to 0.1%). The CDR3 is CASSVGTGATEAFF. In nucleotides, the CDR3 is TGTGCCAGCAGCGTCGGGACAGGCGCCACTGAAGCTTTCTTT. This chain uses TRBV11-1 with TRBJ1-1, with 8 bases that match TRBD1. Germline CDR1 SGHAT, CDR2 FQDESV (reference sequence). The CDR3 has 14 amino acids. J gave up 4 bases and V 5 bases, and 6 bases lay outside the gene matches.

The chain has TRBV2 and TRBJ1-4, with a weak D call TRBD1 (5 bases). Germline CDR1 is SNHLY and CDR2 is FYNNEI. V was trimmed by 4 bases and J by 3 bases, leaving 15 bases between them. CDR3 length equals 16 residues. CDR3 sequence: CASSGGGLEANEKLFF. The CDR3 bases are TGTGCCAGCAGTGGCGGGGGACTAGAAGCTAATGAAAAACTGTTTTTT. The entire variable domain, with the rest obtained from reference TRBV2 and TRBJ1-4, is as follows: EPEVTQTPSHQVTQMGQEVILRCVPISNHLYFYWYRQILGQKVEFLVSFYNNEISEKSEIFDDQFSVERPDGSNFTLKIRSTKLEDSAMYFCASSGGGLEANEKLFFGSGTQLSVL.

The chain uses TRBV25-1 and TRBJ1-3; weak D call: TRBD1 (5 bases). Trimming removed 4 bases at V and 2 bases at J, with 9 bases between. The CDR3 is 14 residues long. Germline CDR1 is MGHDK and CDR2 is SYGVNS. In DNA form, the CDR3 reads TGTGCCAGCAGTGCCCCAGGGACTGGAAACACCATATATTTT. Amino acid sequence: CASSAPGTGNTIYF.

The chain employs TRBV29-1 and TRBJ1-5; tentative D call: TRBD1 (6 bases). Germline CDR1 reads SQVTM; CDR2 reads ANQGSEA. The CDR3 contains 14 residues. The V end was cut by 5 bases, the J end by 2 bases, with 13 bases between. The CDR3 sequence is CSVSVSGGNQPQHF. The DNA of the CDR3 is TGCAGCGTTTCGGTTTCAGGGGGCAATCAGCCCCAGCATTTT.

This sequence joins TRBV2 and TRBJ1-2; weak D call: TRBD1 (6 bases). The CDR3 is 15 residues long. V was cut by 2 bases and J by 4 bases, with 14 bases left in between. Germline lookup yields CDR1 SNHLY and CDR2 FYNNEI. CDR3 sequence (DNA): TGTGCCAGCAGTGAATTCGGGGGCGCGGGCTATGGCTACACCTTC. Encoded protein: CASSEFGGAGYGYTF.

The chain links TRBV11-3 to TRBJ1-1, with no clear D. CDR1 and CDR2 (germline): SGHNT, YENEEA. Trimming took 5 bases from V and 5 from J, leaving 12 bases between them. There are 13 residues in the CDR3. The CDR3 loop is CASSRGGETEAFF. The CDR3 DNA reads as TGTGCCAGCAGCCGCGGCGGCGAAACTGAAGCTTTCTTT.

The gene calls are TRBV7-9 and TRBJ2-3; perhaps TRBD1 as D (5 bases). Trimming pared 4 bases from V and 2 bases from J, leaving 13 bases between. Germline values: CDR1 SEHNR, CDR2 FQNEAQ (reference sequence). The CDR3 contains 15 residues. CDR3 region: CASSSLQEFTDTQYF. The CDR3 bases are TGTGCCAGCAGCTCACTACAGGAATTCACAGATACGCAGTATTTT.

The rearrangement joins TRBV21-1 to TRBJ2-7; the table's TRBD1 call for D was not verified on the DNA. TRBV21-1 is reported as a pseudogene. The CDR3 has 15 residues. The CDR3 spells CASSKPGTGNYEQYV. CDR3 DNA sequence: TGTGCCAGCAGCAAACCCGGGACAGGGAACTACGAGCAGTACGTC.